These 8 T cell receptor beta chains originate from one sample sequenced in a study of T cells in Graves' hyperthyroidism and ophthalmopathy. TCR beta CDR3 sequences were amplified from RNA transcripts. During a first-round RT-PCR of the TCR CDR3, the HTBI primer set was used. A single record per CDR3 protein comes from TCRdb applying MiXCR to the multiplex PCR reads. The sample has roughly 700,000 distinct CDR3 sequences, 17% seen once; the top ten hold roughly a sixth. The sequenced material came from blood. These receptors were collected from a man aged 50 to 59 with Graves' hyperthyroidism.

This chain joins TRBV6-1 and TRBJ2-7; no reliable D call. This CDR3 has 14 amino acids. Trimming stripped 11 bases from V and 1 base from J, with 18 bases between. Germline-derived CDR1 and CDR2 are MNHNS and SASEGT. The CDR3 is CACKSQTGSYEQYF. The CDR3 region has the DNA TGTGCCTGCAAAAGTCAGACTGGATCCTACGAGCAGTACTTC.

The V call is TRBV19, the J call TRBJ1-2; unclear D gene. The germline V gene encodes CDR1 LNHDA and CDR2 SQIVND (reference sequence). The CDR3 covers 12 residues. Trimming removed 5 bases at V and 6 bases at J, with 10 bases between. Here the CDR3 reads CASSADLDGYTF. The CDR3 DNA sequence: TGTGCCAGTAGTGCCGACCTGGATGGCTACACCTTC. Full variable domain (missing parts from reference TRBV19 and TRBJ1-2): DGGITQSPKYLFRKEGQNVTLSCEQNLNHDAMYWYRQDPGQGLRLIYYSQIVNDFQKGDIAEGYSVSREKKESFPLTVTSAQKNPTAFYLCASSADLDGYTFGSGTRLTVV.

The rearrangement uses TRBV28 and TRBJ2-4, with 7 bases lining up with TRBD2. The germline V gene has CDR1 MDHEN and CDR2 SYDVKM. CDR3 length equals 19 residues. V dropped 2 bases and J dropped 0; count of bases not matched to a gene: 13. The CDR3 is CASSLPRSAGELAKNIQYF. CDR3 DNA: TGTGCCAGCAGTTTACCCCGGAGTGCGGGAGAGCTAGCCAAAAACATTCAGTACTTC.

This clonotype has more than one count but fewer than ten. The CDR3 DNA reads as TGCGCCAGCAGCCAAGATTTGGGGACGGGGAGATATGGCTACACCTTC. This translates into CASSQDLGTGRYGYTF. The chain recombines TRBV4-1 with TRBJ1-2; weak D call: TRBD1 (5 bases). Germline loops: CDR1 MGHRA, CDR2 YSYEKL. Trimming took off 0 bases at V and 5 bases at J, with 16 bases between the two ends. The CDR3 runs to 16 residues.

In regard to this clonotype: The missing conserved phenylalanine or tryptophan at the end of this CDR3 makes a read error likely. V is TRBV6-1 and J is TRBJ2-7, with 7 bases aligning to TRBD2. In germline, CDR1 is MNHNS, CDR2 SASEGT. The CDR3 consists of 14 residues. V lost 5 bases and J lost 2; bases outside the gene matches: 6. In nucleotides, the CDR3 is TGTGCCAGCAGTCCCGGGGGGTTTGCCTACGAGCAGTACTCC. Protein: CASSPGGFAYEQYS.

This clonotype was seen more than once but under ten times. This rearrangement joins TRBV30 to TRBJ2-2; weak D call: TRBD2 (5 bases). The CDR3 runs to 12 residues. V gave up 5 bases and J gave up 5 bases, with 9 bases separating them. Germline V gene sequence: CDR1 GTSNPN, CDR2 SVGIG (reference sequence). CDR3 in DNA: TGTGCCTGGTTGGGGAGAACCGGGGAGCTGTTTTTT. As protein: CAWLGRTGELFF.

This clonotype was counted many times. The gene calls are TRBV2 and TRBJ2-7, with D perhaps matching TRBD2 (6 bases). The germline V and J ends were trimmed by 8 bases and 1 base, with 15 bases remaining between them. CDR1 SNHLY and CDR2 FYNNEI come from the germline V gene. This CDR3 contains 14 residues. The CDR3, as DNA: TGTGCCAGCGCGGAGCGGGCCGAATCCTACGAGCAGTACTTC. It specifies CASAERAESYEQYF.

This clonotype occurred a few times. The chain employs TRBV20-1 and TRBJ2-2, with D perhaps TRBD1 or TRBD2 (6 bases each). V gave up 4 bases and J gave up 7 bases, with 16 bases separating them. The CDR3 runs 14 residues. Per germline, CDR1 DFQATT and CDR2 SNEGSKA (reference sequence). In DNA form, the CDR3 reads TGCAGTGCTAAAGTGGCGGAGGGGGGCGGGGAGCTGTTTTTT. Protein: CSAKVAEGGGELFF.